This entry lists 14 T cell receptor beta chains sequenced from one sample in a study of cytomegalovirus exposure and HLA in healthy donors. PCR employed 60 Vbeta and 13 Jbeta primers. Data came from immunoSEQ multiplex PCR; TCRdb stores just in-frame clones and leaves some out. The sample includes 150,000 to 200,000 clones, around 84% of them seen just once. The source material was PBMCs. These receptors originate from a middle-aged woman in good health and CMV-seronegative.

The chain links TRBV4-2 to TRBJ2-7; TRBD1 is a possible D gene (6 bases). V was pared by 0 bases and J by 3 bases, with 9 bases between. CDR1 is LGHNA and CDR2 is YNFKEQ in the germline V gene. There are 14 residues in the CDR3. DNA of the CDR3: TGTGCCAGCAGCCAAGATGTACAGGGCTACGAGCAGTACTTC. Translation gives CASSQDVQGYEQYF.

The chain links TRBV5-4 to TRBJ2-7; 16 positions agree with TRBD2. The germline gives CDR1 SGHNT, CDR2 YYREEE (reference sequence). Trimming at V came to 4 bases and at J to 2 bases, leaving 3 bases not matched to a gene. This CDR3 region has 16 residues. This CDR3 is CASSVGTSGGAYEQYF. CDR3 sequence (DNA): TGTGCCAGCAGCGTCGGGACTAGCGGGGGGGCCTACGAGCAGTACTTC.

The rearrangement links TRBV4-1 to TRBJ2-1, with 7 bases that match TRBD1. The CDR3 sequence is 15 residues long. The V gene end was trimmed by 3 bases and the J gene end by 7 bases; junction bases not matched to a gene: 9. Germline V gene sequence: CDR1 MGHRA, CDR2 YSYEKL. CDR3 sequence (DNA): TGCGCCAGCAGCCACCCGGGACAGCTCAATAATGAGCAGTTCTTC. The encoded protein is CASSHPGQLNNEQFF.

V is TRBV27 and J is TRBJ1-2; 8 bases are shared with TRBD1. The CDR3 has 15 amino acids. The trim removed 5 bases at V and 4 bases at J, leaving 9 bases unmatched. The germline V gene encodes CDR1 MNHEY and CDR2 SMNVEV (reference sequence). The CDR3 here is CASSPYRGSSYGYTF. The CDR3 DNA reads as TGTGCCAGCAGTCCCTACAGGGGGAGTAGCTATGGCTACACCTTC.

CDR3 region: CASSQGDSLDYEQYF. Written as DNA, the CDR3 is TGCGCCAGCAGCCAAGGGGACAGCCTAGACTACGAGCAGTACTTC. This sequence joins TRBV4-1 and TRBJ2-7; 7 bases are shared with TRBD1. Trimming cost V 1 base and J 3 bases; bases outside gene matches: 6. CDR1 and CDR2 from the germline V gene are MGHRA and YSYEKL. The CDR3 contains 15 residues.

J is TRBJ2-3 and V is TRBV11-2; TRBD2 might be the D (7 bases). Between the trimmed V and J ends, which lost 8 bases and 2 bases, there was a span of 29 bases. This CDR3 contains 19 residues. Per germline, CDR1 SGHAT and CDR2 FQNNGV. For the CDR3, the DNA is TGTGCCAGCTCCACGGGGCGGGGGCGGAACAAGAGGTACACAGATACGCAGTATTTT. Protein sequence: CASSTGRGRNKRYTDTQYF.

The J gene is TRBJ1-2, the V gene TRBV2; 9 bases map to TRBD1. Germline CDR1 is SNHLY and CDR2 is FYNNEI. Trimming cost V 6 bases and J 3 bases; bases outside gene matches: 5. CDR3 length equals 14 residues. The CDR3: CASSGTGLDYGYTF. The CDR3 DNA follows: TGTGCCAGCAGCGGGACAGGGTTGGACTATGGCTACACCTTC.

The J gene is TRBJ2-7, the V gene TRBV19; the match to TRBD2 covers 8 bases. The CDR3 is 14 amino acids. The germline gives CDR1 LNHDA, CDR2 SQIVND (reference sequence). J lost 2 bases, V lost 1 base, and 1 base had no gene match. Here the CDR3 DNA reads TGTGCCAGTAGTATAGCGGGGGGGACCTACGAGCAGTACTTC. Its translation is CASSIAGGTYEQYF.

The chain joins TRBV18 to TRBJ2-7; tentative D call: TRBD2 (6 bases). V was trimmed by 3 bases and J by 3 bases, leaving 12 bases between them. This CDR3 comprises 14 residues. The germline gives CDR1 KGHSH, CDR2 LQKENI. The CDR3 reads CASSPDGGNYEQYF. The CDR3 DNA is TGTGCCAGCTCACCGGACGGGGGAAACTACGAGCAGTACTTC.

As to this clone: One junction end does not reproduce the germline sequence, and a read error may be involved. The CDR3: CASSQLGEAQYF. The CDR3 coding sequence is TGCGCCAGCAGCCAACTTGGAGAGGCCCAGTACTTC. The chain has TRBV4-1 and TRBJ2-5; D remains unclear. The CDR3 loop spans 12 amino acids. Per germline, CDR1 MGHRA and CDR2 YSYEKL.

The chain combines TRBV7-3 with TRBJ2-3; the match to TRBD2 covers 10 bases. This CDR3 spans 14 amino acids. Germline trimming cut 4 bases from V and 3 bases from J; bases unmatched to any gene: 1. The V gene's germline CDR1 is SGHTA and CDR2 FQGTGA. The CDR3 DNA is TGTGCCAGCAGCTCTAGCGGGGGAACAGATACGCAGTATTTT. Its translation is CASSSSGGTDTQYF.

The CDR3 here is CASSLGVDSHQRFF. The CDR3 region has the DNA TGCGCCAGCAGCTTGGGCGTCGACAGCCACCAACGCTTCTTT. The chain employs TRBV5-1 and TRBJ1-1, with D possibly matching TRBD1 (5 bases). The CDR3 length is 14 residues. V shed 0 bases and J shed 14 bases, with 20 bases lying between them. CDR1 and CDR2 from the germline V gene are SGHRS and YFSETQ.

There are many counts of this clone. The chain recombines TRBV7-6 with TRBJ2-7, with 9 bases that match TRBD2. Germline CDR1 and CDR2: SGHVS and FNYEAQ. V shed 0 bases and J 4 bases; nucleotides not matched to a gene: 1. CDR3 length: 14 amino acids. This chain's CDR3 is CASSLASGGYEQYF. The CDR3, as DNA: TGTGCCAGCAGCTTAGCTAGCGGGGGATACGAGCAGTACTTC.

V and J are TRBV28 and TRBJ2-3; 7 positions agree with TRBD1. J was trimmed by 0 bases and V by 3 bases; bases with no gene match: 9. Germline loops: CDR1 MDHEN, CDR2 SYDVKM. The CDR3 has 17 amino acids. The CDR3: CASSFEGAPSSTDTQYF. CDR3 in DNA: TGTGCCAGCAGTTTTGAGGGGGCACCTTCTAGCACAGATACGCAGTATTTT.